Presented here are 28 T cell receptor beta chains from one specimen sequenced in a study of shared T cell receptors in the human thymus. The protocol was immunoSEQ multiplex PCR, while the TCRdb copy is restricted to in-frame clones and leaves out a portion. The repertoire holds some 640,000 clones, with more than 75% as singletons. This same sample was also part of a study on human thymus T cells.

Sequenced sample: thymocytes. All receptors come from a boy younger than two with a congenital heart defect.

This clone has a handful of counts. This chain connects TRBV28 to TRBJ1-5, with TRBD1 matching 11 bases. The germline V gene encodes CDR1 MDHEN and CDR2 SYDVKM. Trimming took 3 bases from V and 2 from J; bases not matched to a gene: 18. The CDR3 sequence is 21 residues long. CDR3 bases: TGTGCCAGCAGTTTCCTAGATGTCCGGGACAGGGGGAGACGGGGCAATCAGCCCCAGCATTTT. This sequence encodes CASSFLDVRDRGRRGNQPQHF. Using reference TRBV28 and TRBJ1-5 for the parts outside the CDR3, the full variable domain is DVKVTQSSRYLVKRTGEKVFLECVQDMDHENMFWYRQDPGLGLRLIYFSYDVKMKEKGDIPEGYSVSREKKERFSLILESASTNQTSMYLCASSFLDVRDRGRRGNQPQHFGDGTRLSIL.

The J gene is TRBJ2-1, the V gene TRBV27, with TRBD2 identical over 8 bases. This CDR3 is built from 17 residues. V lost 3 bases to trimming and J lost 3 bases; unmatched junction nucleotides: 10. In germline, CDR1 is MNHEY, CDR2 SMNVEV (reference sequence). The CDR3 loop reads CASSFERLAFIYNEQFF. The CDR3 DNA sequence: TGTGCCAGCAGTTTCGAGAGACTAGCGTTCATCTACAATGAGCAGTTCTTC.

This chain joins TRBV2 and TRBJ2-7; TRBD1 matches at 9 bases. This CDR3 is 15 amino acids long. The germline V gene encodes CDR1 SNHLY and CDR2 FYNNEI. Trimming cost V 11 bases and J 0 bases; bases outside gene matches: 11. CDR3 region: CAGFTGTGNSYEQYF. CDR3 nucleotide sequence: TGTGCCGGTTTTACCGGGACAGGGAACTCCTACGAGCAGTACTTC.

The chain recombines TRBV4-2 with TRBJ2-2; 8 bases align to TRBD1. Germline V gives CDR1 LGHNA, CDR2 YNFKEQ. This CDR3 has 17 residues. V trimming: 0 bases; J trimming: 3 bases; junction bases outside the gene matches: 6. CDR3 loop: CASSQDGQGRDTGELFF. As DNA, the CDR3 is TGTGCCAGCAGCCAAGACGGACAGGGACGGGACACCGGGGAGCTGTTTTTT.

This clone was seen more than once but under ten times. The chain has TRBV29-1 and TRBJ2-2, with D possibly being TRBD2 (6 bases). Trimming stripped 4 bases from V and 4 bases from J, with 10 bases between. CDR3 length: 13 amino acids. Germline V gives CDR1 SQVTM, CDR2 ANQGSEA. The CDR3 DNA reads TGCAGCGTTGCTCAGGGAGGCACCGGGGAGCTGTTTTTT. Protein: CSVAQGGTGELFF.

This clone was seen a few times. The same CDR3 is also encoded by other DNA sequences in this sample. This chain uses TRBV18 with TRBJ1-1; a possible D gene is TRBD1 (6 bases). V was trimmed by 6 bases and J by 1 base, leaving 9 bases between them. Germline CDR1 KGHSH, CDR2 LQKENI. The CDR3 is 13 residues long. CDR3 DNA: TGTGCCAGCTCGCCGACAGGGAACACTGAAGCTTTCTTT. This gives the protein CASSPTGNTEAFF.

This chain uses TRBV6-1 with TRBJ1-3; 7 nucleotides agree with TRBD1. V shed 4 bases and J 2 bases; nucleotides not matched to a gene: 17. The CDR3 extends over 19 amino acids. CDR1 is MNHNS, CDR2 SASEGT, per germline. The CDR3 here is CASSAYKYNRGGPGNTIYF. The CDR3 DNA reads TGTGCCAGCAGTGCCTATAAATATAACAGGGGAGGCCCTGGAAACACCATATATTTT.

The V and J genes are TRBV6-5 and TRBJ2-1; perhaps TRBD2 as D (5 bases). Germline assignment: CDR1 MNHEY and CDR2 SVGAGI. V was cut by 5 bases and J by 6 bases, with 17 bases left in between. This CDR3 has 15 amino acids. Here the CDR3 reads CASSKGLAASNEQFF. CDR3 nucleotide sequence: TGTGCCAGCAGTAAGGGTCTAGCCGCTTCCAATGAGCAGTTCTTC.

The rearrangement links TRBV28 to TRBJ2-7, with D possibly matching TRBD2 (6 bases). Trimming took off 5 bases at V and 4 bases at J, with 18 bases between the two ends. Germline lookup yields CDR1 MDHEN and CDR2 SYDVKM. The CDR3 contains 15 residues. The CDR3 nucleotides read TGTGCCAGCAGTCCGGTGCGGGAAGGGGATTACGAGCAGTACTTC. Its translation is CASSPVREGDYEQYF.

The chain couples TRBV28 to TRBJ1-3; TRBD1 matches at 8 bases. The CDR3 covers 15 residues. The V and J ends lost 5 bases and 0 bases, in that order; junction bases with no gene match: 3. CDR1 and CDR2 (germline): MDHEN, SYDVKM. The DNA for the CDR3 is TGTGCCAGCAGTCGGGACAGGCACTCTGGAAACACCATATATTTT. This codes for CASSRDRHSGNTIYF.

The chain combines TRBV11-2 with TRBJ2-7; tentatively, D is TRBD1 (6 bases). V dropped 1 base and J dropped 12 bases, with 25 bases sitting between them. Germline V gene data show CDR1 as SGHAT and CDR2 as FQNNGV. The CDR3 runs 16 residues. The CDR3 loop is CASSLAEPRGFGHPYF. CDR3 nucleotide sequence: TGTGCCAGCAGCTTAGCGGAGCCCAGGGGATTCGGTCATCCGTACTTC.

V is TRBV28 and J is TRBJ1-1, with a possible D match to TRBD1 (6 bases). The V end lost 6 bases, the J end lost 1 base, and 24 bases lay between the germline ends. The CDR3 loop spans 18 amino acids. The germline CDR1 and CDR2 sequences are MDHEN and SYDVKM. Here the CDR3 reads CASSSFWQGPLKNTEAFF. CDR3 nucleotides: TGTGCCAGCAGCTCCTTCTGGCAGGGGCCACTCAAGAACACTGAAGCTTTCTTT. The full variable domain, completed using reference TRBV28 and TRBJ1-1, is DVKVTQSSRYLVKRTGEKVFLECVQDMDHENMFWYRQDPGLGLRLIYFSYDVKMKEKGDIPEGYSVSREKKERFSLILESASTNQTSMYLCASSSFWQGPLKNTEAFFGQGTRLTVV.

V usage is TRBV7-6 and J usage is TRBJ2-7; TRBD2 agrees at 11 bases. Germline-derived CDR1 and CDR2 are SGHVS and FNYEAQ. Losses at the gene ends were 4 bases for V and 6 bases for J; bases not matched to a gene: 8. This CDR3 is 15 amino acids long. The CDR3 protein is CASSSYRTSGPEQYF. The CDR3 DNA sequence: TGTGCCAGCAGCTCCTACCGGACTAGCGGGCCCGAGCAGTACTTC.

The CDR3 is CASSYQGMWTGELFF. The CDR3 nucleotides read TGTGCCAGCAGTTACCAGGGGATGTGGACCGGGGAGCTGTTTTTT. J is TRBJ2-2 and V is TRBV6-5; perhaps TRBD1 as D (6 bases). This CDR3 is 15 amino acids long. Germline lookup yields CDR1 MNHEY and CDR2 SVGAGI. The germline V and J ends were trimmed by 2 bases and 5 bases, with 12 bases remaining between them.

The rearrangement joins TRBV6-4 to TRBJ2-3, with a weak D call TRBD1 (8 bases). Trimming pared 6 bases from V and 3 bases from J, leaving 13 bases between. Germline CDR1 is MRHNA and CDR2 is SNTAGT. There are 14 residues in the CDR3. DNA for the CDR3: TGTGCCAGCAGGGACAGGGAGGGAACAGATACGCAGTATTTT. Protein product: CASRDREGTDTQYF.

The chain employs TRBV11-1 and TRBJ1-6; 8 nucleotides agree with TRBD1. The CDR3 consists of 16 residues. Unmatched junction bases numbered 10, after V lost 5 bases and J lost 7 bases. CDR1 SGHAT and CDR2 FQDESV come from the germline V gene (reference sequence). CDR3: CASSPDRESGNSPLHF. The CDR3 nucleotides are TGTGCCAGCAGCCCGGACAGGGAATCGGGAAATTCACCCCTCCACTTT.

This chain links TRBV27 with TRBJ2-5; 10 bases align to TRBD1. The CDR3 is made up of 13 amino acids. Trimming took 6 bases from V and 6 from J; bases not matched to a gene: 4. The V gene's germline CDR1 is MNHEY and CDR2 SMNVEV (reference sequence). The CDR3 nucleotides are TGTGCCAGCAGGAGGGACAGGGGACAGACCCAGTACTTC. It specifies CASRRDRGQTQYF.

The V gene is TRBV5-5, the J gene TRBJ2-2; TRBD1 agrees at 7 bases. Germline assignment: CDR1 SGHKS and CDR2 YYEKEE (reference sequence). Trimming removed 3 bases from V and 4 bases from J; junction bases left unmatched: 12. The CDR3 consists of 17 residues. CDR3 in DNA: TGTGCCAGCAGCTCCCGCCGACAGGGTAGTAGCACCGGGGAGCTGTTTTTT. Protein sequence: CASSSRRQGSSTGELFF. Filled out from reference TRBV5-5 and TRBJ2-2, the complete variable domain reads DAGVTQSPTHLIKTRGQQVTLRCSPISGHKSVSWYQQVLGQGPQFIFQYYEKEERGRGNFPDRFSARQFPNYSSELNVNALLLGDSALYLCASSSRRQGSSTGELFFGEGSRLTVL.

V usage is TRBV5-1 and J usage is TRBJ2-1; 9 nucleotides line up with TRBD2. The CDR3 runs to 14 residues. Germline CDR1 reads SGHRS; CDR2 reads YFSETQ. Losses at the gene ends were 4 bases for V and 7 bases for J; bases not matched to a gene: 6. The CDR3, as DNA: TGCGCCAGCAGCATATTAGCGGGAGAAAATGAGCAGTTCTTC. Encoded protein: CASSILAGENEQFF.

This clone has more than one count but fewer than ten. This specimen includes other DNA sequences encoding the same CDR3. The J gene is TRBJ1-6, the V gene TRBV7-9, with a weak D call TRBD1 (6 bases). Trimming took 6 bases from V and 0 from J, leaving 15 bases between them. The CDR3 consists of 17 residues. Germline V gives CDR1 SEHNR, CDR2 FQNEAQ (reference sequence). CDR3 sequence reads: CASRSDSLSSYNSPLHF. The DNA of the CDR3 is TGTGCCAGCAGGTCGGACAGTTTAAGCTCCTATAATTCACCCCTCCACTTT.

The chain uses TRBV4-3 and TRBJ2-7; 8 nucleotides align to TRBD2. The CDR3 runs to 20 residues. The ends lost 0 bases at V and 3 bases at J; junction bases unmatched: 19. The germline CDR1 and CDR2 sequences are LGHNA and YSLEER. In DNA, the CDR3 is TGCGCCAGCAGCCAAGATAACGGCACCGGATTACGGGAGGGGTACTACGAGCAGTACTTC. This codes for CASSQDNGTGLREGYYEQYF.

The chain recombines TRBV5-6 with TRBJ1-2, with 7 bases aligning to TRBD1. The V gene end was trimmed by 1 base and the J gene end by 3 bases; junction bases not matched to a gene: 12. The germline V gene encodes CDR1 SGHDT and CDR2 YYEEEE. The CDR3 is 17 residues long. The chain's CDR3 is CASSLRSPGTEDYGYTF. CDR3 in DNA: TGTGCCAGCAGCTTGCGCAGTCCCGGGACAGAGGACTATGGCTACACCTTC. The entire variable domain, with the rest obtained from reference TRBV5-6 and TRBJ1-2, is as follows: DAGVTQSPTHLIKTRGQQVTLRCSPKSGHDTVSWYQQALGQGPQFIFQYYEEEERQRGNFPDRFSGHQFPNYSSELNVNALLLGDSALYLCASSLRSPGTEDYGYTFGSGTRLTVV.

The rearrangement links TRBV6-5 to TRBJ2-7, with D unclear. V lost 5 bases and J 0 bases, leaving 14 bases between the germline ends. The CDR3 covers 15 residues. Germline V gives CDR1 MNHEY, CDR2 SVGAGI. CDR3: CASSLVRTSSYEQYF. The CDR3 coding sequence is TGTGCCAGCAGTCTAGTAAGAACGTCCTCCTACGAGCAGTACTTC.

V usage is TRBV27 and J usage is TRBJ2-7, with 7 bases lining up with TRBD1. This CDR3 comprises 19 residues. V gave up 3 bases and J gave up 3 bases; unmatched junction bases: 20. From germline, CDR1 is MNHEY and CDR2 SMNVEV (reference sequence). The CDR3 DNA follows: TGTGCCAGCAGTTTCCGTGGACAGGCTTCGAAAAAGGGGGACTACGAGCAGTACTTC. It codes for CASSFRGQASKKGDYEQYF.

The chain has TRBV6-1 and TRBJ1-5; possibly TRBD1 for D (6 bases). The germline V gene encodes CDR1 MNHNS and CDR2 SASEGT. The V and J ends lost 2 bases and 1 base respectively, with 18 bases between them. The CDR3 covers 18 residues. CDR3 protein: CASSEPRTDSPSNQPQHF. The DNA for the CDR3 is TGTGCCAGCAGTGAACCGCGGACAGATAGTCCCAGCAATCAGCCCCAGCATTTT.

J is TRBJ2-2 and V is TRBV19; the match to TRBD1 covers 9 bases. CDR3 length: 18 amino acids. The V gene end was trimmed by 6 bases and the J gene end by 6 bases; junction bases not matched to a gene: 17. Germline V gene data show CDR1 as LNHDA and CDR2 as SQIVND (reference sequence). Written as DNA, the CDR3 is TGTGCCAGTAGGCCTAGGAGGACAGGGGAAATCGTGGCCGGGGAGCTGTTTTTT. Its protein is CASRPRRTGEIVAGELFF.

The chain couples TRBV7-9 to TRBJ1-6; 9 nucleotides agree with TRBD1. Unmatched junction bases numbered 7, after V lost 2 bases and J lost 5 bases. CDR3 length equals 17 residues. From germline, CDR1 is SEHNR and CDR2 FQNEAQ (reference sequence). The CDR3 coding sequence is TGTGCCAGCAGCTTATTTTCGGGACAGGGAGATAATTCACCCCTCCACTTT. It yields the protein CASSLFSGQGDNSPLHF.

This clone has more than one count but fewer than ten. V usage is TRBV14 and J usage is TRBJ1-3, with TRBD1 identical over 9 bases. The CDR3 length is 16 residues. Germline CDR1 is SGHDN and CDR2 is FVKESK. The J segment lost 3 bases and the V segment lost 1 base, leaving 4 bases of the junction unmatched. In nucleotides, the CDR3 is TGTGCCAGCAGCCAAGTTCGGGACAGGGATGGAAACACCATATATTTT. This encodes CASSQVRDRDGNTIYF.